The rows below give T cell receptor beta chains drawn from one sample of a study of blood T cell repertoires in COVID-19. Assay used: immunoSEQ multiplex PCR; TCRdb lists only in-frame clones, some missing. The sample yields 250,000 or so clones, roughly 85% seen once. Sequencing was carried out using PBMCs or T cells enriched from blood (not recorded which). These TCRs come from a woman in her forties or fifties who had recovered from COVID-19. Both conserved end residues are part of each CDR3. A D gene is named only where the DNA matches it firmly. A clone size is listed for some rows: how often the clone was seen (once, few, many), or a class if it is expanded.

v_call	d_call	j_call	clone_size	cdr3_nt	cdr3_aa
TRBV15	TRBD1	TRBJ1-5	.	TGTGCCACCAGTTCGGGACAGAGGAGCAATCAGCCCCAGCATTTT	CATSSGQRSNQPQHF
TRBV19	.	TRBJ1-2	.	TGTGCCAGTAGTATCGGGACACGTTGGGACTATGGCTACACCTTC	CASSIGTRWDYGYTF
TRBV10-3	TRBD2	TRBJ2-7	once	TGTGCCATCAGTGAGTCGAATGAGCGTAGTGCGGGAGGGCCGTACGAGCAGTACTTC	CAISESNERSAGGPYEQYF
TRBV12-3/TRBV12-4	TRBD2	TRBJ2-7	.	TGTGCCAGCAGCCGAGGCGGGAGGGACGAGCAGTACTTC	CASSRGGRDEQYF
TRBV27	TRBD1	TRBJ2-3	.	TGTGCCAGCAGGAGTTTTTTGGGCAGGGGGACAGATACGCAGTATTTT	CASRSFLGRGTDTQYF
TRBV19	.	TRBJ1-4	.	TGTGCCAGTAGTGGGGGAGGACTACCGTTTAATGAAAAACTGTTTTTT	CASSGGGLPFNEKLFF
TRBV28	.	TRBJ2-7	.	TGTGCCAGCAGTTTTGGAGGGATCAACGAGCAGTACTTC	CASSFGGINEQYF
TRBV2	TRBD1	TRBJ1-5	.	TGTGCCAGCAGCCACAGGGAAGGGGGCTATGGCAATCAGCCCCAGCATTTT	CASSHREGGYGNQPQHF
TRBV28	TRBD2	TRBJ2-1	.	TGTGCCAGCAGACCAGCGGGAGCCCTTTACAATGAGCAGTTCTTC	CASRPAGALYNEQFF
TRBV2	.	TRBJ1-2	.	TGTGCCAGCAAATCAGGGATAAACTATGGCTACACCTTC	CASKSGINYGYTF
TRBV19	TRBD2	TRBJ2-3	.	TGTGCCAGTAGGTCGCGCCCGGGGGAGCGGGGGAGGTTGACAGATACGCAGTATTTT	CASRSRPGERGRLTDTQYF
TRBV19	TRBD1	TRBJ1-2	.	TGTGCCAGTAGTATAGGTCCGGGACAGGGCGTCTACACCTTC	CASSIGPGQGVYTF
TRBV7-8	.	TRBJ2-1	.	TGTGCCAGCAGCCTAGTGGCGCTAGGGGGTGAGCAGTTCTTC	CASSLVALGGEQFF
TRBV5-1	TRBD2	TRBJ2-1	.	TGCGCCAGCAGCTTTGGGCGTACTAGCGGGCAGTTCTTC	CASSFGRTSGQFF
TRBV18	.	TRBJ2-7	.	TGTGCCAGCTCACCGCCTAGCTTAACCTACGAGCAGTACTTC	CASSPPSLTYEQYF
TRBV19	.	TRBJ1-1	.	TGTGCCAGTAGTATAGACGCCCCTCGGTTGGGGCAAGGCGCTGAAGCTTTCTTT	CASSIDAPRLGQGAEAFF
TRBV3-1/TRBV3-2	TRBD1	TRBJ1-2	.	TGTGCCAGCAGCTTAACCCAGACAGGGCCCTATGGCTACACCTTC	CASSLTQTGPYGYTF
TRBV28	TRBD1	TRBJ2-5	.	TGTGCCAGCGGTACCACAGGGGGCCAAGAGACCCAGTACTTC	CASGTTGGQETQYF
TRBV5-6	TRBD2	TRBJ2-7	.	TGTGCCAGCAGCTTCTATCCCGGGACTAGCGGGAGCGAGCAGTACTTC	CASSFYPGTSGSEQYF
TRBV19	TRBD1	TRBJ1-5	.	TGTGCCAGTAGTATAGGGACAGGGGGCGCTTCTAGCAATCAGCCCCAGCATTTT	CASSIGTGGASSNQPQHF
TRBV5-1	.	TRBJ1-5	.	TGCGCCAGCAGGCCAGGGGAATCCGGTCAGCCCCAGCATTTT	CASRPGESGQPQHF
TRBV19	.	TRBJ2-7	.	TGTGCCAGTAGTATCGCAGGGGGGCAGGGAGGCGAGCAGTACTTC	CASSIAGGQGGEQYF
TRBV10-3	.	TRBJ1-6	.	TGTGCCATCAGTGAGTCGAATCGGGGGGAATTGCCCAATTCACCCCTCCACTTT	CAISESNRGELPNSPLHF
TRBV5-1	.	TRBJ1-1	.	TGCGCCAGCAGCTTGGGCTCCGGGTCTGATCCCGACACTGAAGCTTTCTTT	CASSLGSGSDPDTEAFF
TRBV3-1/TRBV3-2	.	TRBJ2-2	.	TGTGCCAGCAGCCAAGTGGCAGGGGTGAAAACCGGGGAGCTGTTTTTT	CASSQVAGVKTGELFF
TRBV12-5	.	TRBJ1-6	.	TGTGCTAGTGGTATTCCAAGAGATAATTCACCCCTCCACTTT	CASGIPRDNSPLHF
TRBV19	.	TRBJ2-7	.	TGTGCCAGTAGTAGTAGGGCTGGGAGCTCCTACGAGCAGTACTTC	CASSSRAGSSYEQYF
TRBV27	TRBD1	TRBJ1-1	.	TGTGCCAGCAGTTTATCATGGGCAGGGGGCACTGAAGCTTTCTTT	CASSLSWAGGTEAFF
TRBV9	TRBD1	TRBJ1-2	.	TGTGCCAGCAGCCCAGTGCGAGGACAGGGGTACTATGGCTACACCTTC	CASSPVRGQGYYGYTF
TRBV27	.	TRBJ1-3	.	TGTGCCAGCAGTTTACTGGGAGGCTCTGGAAACACCATATATTTT	CASSLLGGSGNTIYF
TRBV7-6	.	TRBJ2-3	.	TGTGCCAGCAGCTTAGGGACAGTTAGCACAGATACGCAGTATTTT	CASSLGTVSTDTQYF
TRBV6-5	.	TRBJ1-2	.	TGTGCCAGCAGATCTACAGCAAACTATGGCTACACCTTC	CASRSTANYGYTF
TRBV5-1	.	TRBJ1-1	once	TGCGCCAGCAGCTTGGCCGGCCGGGGTGCTGAAGCTTTCTTT	CASSLAGRGAEAFF
TRBV15	TRBD1	TRBJ1-5	.	TGTGCCACCAGCCCGAACCTCCTCGTCGAACAAATCCGGGACAGGGGGCTTCAGCCCCAGCATTTT	CATSPNLLVEQIRDRGLQPQHF
TRBV9	TRBD2	TRBJ2-3	.	TGTGCCAGCAGCGTATGGACTAGCGGGAGGCAGACAGATACGCAGTATTTT	CASSVWTSGRQTDTQYF
TRBV14	.	TRBJ1-1	.	TGTGCCAGCAGACCGGGGGGCATGGACACTGAAGCTTTCTTT	CASRPGGMDTEAFF
TRBV5-1	TRBD1	TRBJ1-1	.	TGCGCCAGCAGCTTGGCCCGGACAGGGGCCATGAACACTGAAGCTTTCTTT	CASSLARTGAMNTEAFF
TRBV5-4	TRBD2	TRBJ2-1	.	TGTGCCAGCAGCTTGGGGGGACTAGCGGGAGGTACCTACAATGAGCAGTTCTTC	CASSLGGLAGGTYNEQFF
TRBV6-6	TRBD1	TRBJ1-1	.	TGTGCCAGCAGTCAGTTTCCGACAGGGATTATGAACACTGAAGCTTTCTTT	CASSQFPTGIMNTEAFF